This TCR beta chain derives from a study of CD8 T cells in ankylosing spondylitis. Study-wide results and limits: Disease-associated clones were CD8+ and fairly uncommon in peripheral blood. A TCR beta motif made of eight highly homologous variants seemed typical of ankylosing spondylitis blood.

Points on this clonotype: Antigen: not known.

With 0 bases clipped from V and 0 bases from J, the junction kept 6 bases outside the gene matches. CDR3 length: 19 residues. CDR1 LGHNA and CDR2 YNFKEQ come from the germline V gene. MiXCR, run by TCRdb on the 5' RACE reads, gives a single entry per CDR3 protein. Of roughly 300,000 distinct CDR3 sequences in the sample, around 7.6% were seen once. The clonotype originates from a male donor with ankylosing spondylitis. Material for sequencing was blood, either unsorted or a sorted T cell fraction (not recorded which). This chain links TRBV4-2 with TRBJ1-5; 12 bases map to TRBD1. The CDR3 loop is CASSQEIGDRGLSNQPQHF. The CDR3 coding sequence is TGTGCCAGCAGCCAAGAAATTGGGGACAGGGGGCTTAGCAATCAGCCCCAGCATTTT.